This T cell receptor (beta chain) was documented in a study of blood T cell repertoires in COVID-19. Across the study: Italy, Spain and the United States were the sources of the convalescent and acute COVID-19 samples.

Participants were aged about 18 to 95 years, lived in over 20 US areas, and enrolled virtually. In Cohort 3, a recovered donor had either two negative PCRs, clearance, or symptom resolution. V was shortened by 5 bases and J by 0 bases, with 16 bases between the two germline ends. The germline gives CDR1 MDHEN, CDR2 SYDVKM. This CDR3 is built from 16 residues. The data were produced by immunoSEQ multiplex PCR, yet TCRdb's version contains in-frame clones alone and is incomplete. The sample gives a few hundred thousand clones, around 90% of which show up once; about 5% is in the top ten. Source material: PBMCs or T cells enriched from blood (not recorded which). The V and J genes are TRBV28 and TRBJ1-1; possibly TRBD1 for D (5 bases). The TCR originated in a man aged 30-40 years who had recovered from COVID-19. CDR3 DNA sequence: TGTGCCAGCAGTCCAGCCCAGGGCGCTATGAACACTGAAGCTTTCTTT. Residues: CASSPAQGAMNTEAFF.